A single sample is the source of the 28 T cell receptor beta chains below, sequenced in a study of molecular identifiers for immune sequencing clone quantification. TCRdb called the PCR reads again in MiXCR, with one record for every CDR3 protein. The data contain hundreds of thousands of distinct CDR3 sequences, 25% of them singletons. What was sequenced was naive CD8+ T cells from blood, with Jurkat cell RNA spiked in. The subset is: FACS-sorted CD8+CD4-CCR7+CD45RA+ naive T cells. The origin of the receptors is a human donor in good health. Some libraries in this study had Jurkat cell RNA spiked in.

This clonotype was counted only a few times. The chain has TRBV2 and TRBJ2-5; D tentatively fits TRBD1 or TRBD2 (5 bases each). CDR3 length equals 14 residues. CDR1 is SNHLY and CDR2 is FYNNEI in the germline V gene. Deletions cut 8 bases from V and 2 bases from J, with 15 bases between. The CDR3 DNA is TGTGCCAGCTCGCCCCCGGGGCAGCAAGAGACCCAGTACTTC. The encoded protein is CASSPPGQQETQYF.

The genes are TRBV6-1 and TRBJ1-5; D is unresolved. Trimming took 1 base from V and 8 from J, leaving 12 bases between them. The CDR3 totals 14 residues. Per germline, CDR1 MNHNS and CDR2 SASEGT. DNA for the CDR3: TGTGCCAGCAGTGAAGGAGTAGGGTTCAAGCCCCAGCATTTT. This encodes CASSEGVGFKPQHF.

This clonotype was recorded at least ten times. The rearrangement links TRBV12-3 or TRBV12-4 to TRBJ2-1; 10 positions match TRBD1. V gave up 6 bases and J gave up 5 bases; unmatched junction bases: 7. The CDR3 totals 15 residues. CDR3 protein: CASSLDRGQDNEQFF. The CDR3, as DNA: TGTGCCAGCAGCCTCGACAGGGGGCAAGACAATGAGCAGTTCTTC.

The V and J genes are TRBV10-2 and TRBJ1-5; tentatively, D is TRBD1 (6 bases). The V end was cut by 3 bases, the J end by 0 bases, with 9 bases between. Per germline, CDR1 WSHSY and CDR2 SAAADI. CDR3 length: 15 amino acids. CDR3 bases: TGCGCCAGCAGTGAAGGACAGTATAGCAATCAGCCCCAGCATTTT. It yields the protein CASSEGQYSNQPQHF.

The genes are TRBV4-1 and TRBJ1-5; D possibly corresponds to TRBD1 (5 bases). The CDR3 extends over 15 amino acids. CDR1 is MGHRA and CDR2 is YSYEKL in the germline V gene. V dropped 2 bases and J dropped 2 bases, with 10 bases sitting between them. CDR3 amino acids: CASSQYWGGNQPQHF. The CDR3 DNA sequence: TGCGCCAGCAGCCAATACTGGGGGGGCAATCAGCCCCAGCATTTT.

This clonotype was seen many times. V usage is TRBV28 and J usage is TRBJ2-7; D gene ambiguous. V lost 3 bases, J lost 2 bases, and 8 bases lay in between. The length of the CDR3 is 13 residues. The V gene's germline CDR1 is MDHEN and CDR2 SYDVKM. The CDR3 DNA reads TGTGCCAGCAGTTTGGACGCGGCCTACGAGCAGTACTTC. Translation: CASSLDAAYEQYF.

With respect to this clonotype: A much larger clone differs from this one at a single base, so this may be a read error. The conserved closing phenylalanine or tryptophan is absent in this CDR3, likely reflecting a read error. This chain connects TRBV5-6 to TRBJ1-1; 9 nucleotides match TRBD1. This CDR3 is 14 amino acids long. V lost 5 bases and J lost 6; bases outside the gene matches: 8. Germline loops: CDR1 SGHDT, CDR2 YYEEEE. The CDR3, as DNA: TGTGCCAGCAGACAAGGACAGGGGTATCCTGAAGCTTTCTAT. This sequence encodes CASRQGQGYPEAFY.

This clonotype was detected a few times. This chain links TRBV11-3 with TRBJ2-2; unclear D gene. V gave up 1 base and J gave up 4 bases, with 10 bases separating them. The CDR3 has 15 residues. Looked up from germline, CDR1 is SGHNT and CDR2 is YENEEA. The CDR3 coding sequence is TGTGCCAGCAGCTTAGTTCCATCACCCACCGGGGAGCTGTTTTTT. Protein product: CASSLVPSPTGELFF.

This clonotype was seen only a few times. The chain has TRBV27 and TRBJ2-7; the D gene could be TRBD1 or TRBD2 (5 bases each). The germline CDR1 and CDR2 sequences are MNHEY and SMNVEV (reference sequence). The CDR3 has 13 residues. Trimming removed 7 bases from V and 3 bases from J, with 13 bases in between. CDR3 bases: TGTGCCAGCAAGCTCGGGACGAACTACGAGCAGTACTTC. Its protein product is CASKLGTNYEQYF.

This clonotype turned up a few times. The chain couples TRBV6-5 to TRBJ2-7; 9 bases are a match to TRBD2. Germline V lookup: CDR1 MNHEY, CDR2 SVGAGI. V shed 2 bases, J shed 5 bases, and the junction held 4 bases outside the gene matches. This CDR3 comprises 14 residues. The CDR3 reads CASSYELAGNEQYF. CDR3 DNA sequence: TGTGCCAGCAGTTACGAACTAGCGGGCAACGAGCAGTACTTC.

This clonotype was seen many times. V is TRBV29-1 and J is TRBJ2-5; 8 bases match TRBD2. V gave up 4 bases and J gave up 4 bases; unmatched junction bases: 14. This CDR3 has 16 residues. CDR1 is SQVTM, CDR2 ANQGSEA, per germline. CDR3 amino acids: CSVVGEAGAGRETQYF. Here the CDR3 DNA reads TGCAGCGTTGTAGGGGAAGCGGGAGCAGGACGAGAGACCCAGTACTTC.

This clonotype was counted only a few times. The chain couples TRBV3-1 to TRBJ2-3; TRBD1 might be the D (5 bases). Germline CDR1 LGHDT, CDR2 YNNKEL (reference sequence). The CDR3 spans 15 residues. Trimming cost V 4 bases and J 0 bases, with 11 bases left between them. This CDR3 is CASSLRGKSTDTQYF. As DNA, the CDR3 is TGTGCCAGCAGCCTAAGGGGTAAAAGCACAGATACGCAGTATTTT.

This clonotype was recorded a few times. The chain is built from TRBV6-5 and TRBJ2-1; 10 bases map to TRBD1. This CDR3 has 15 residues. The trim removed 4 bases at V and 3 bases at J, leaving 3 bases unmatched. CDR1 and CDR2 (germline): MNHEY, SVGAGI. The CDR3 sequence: CASSSGTGDYNEQFF. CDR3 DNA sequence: TGTGCCAGCAGTTCCGGGACAGGGGACTACAATGAGCAGTTCTTC.

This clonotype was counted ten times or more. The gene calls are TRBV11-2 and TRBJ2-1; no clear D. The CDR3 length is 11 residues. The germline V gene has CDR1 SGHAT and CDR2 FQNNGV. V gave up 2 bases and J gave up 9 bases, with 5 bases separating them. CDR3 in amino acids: CASSLYSEQFF. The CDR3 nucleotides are TGTGCCAGCAGCTTATATTCTGAGCAGTTCTTC.

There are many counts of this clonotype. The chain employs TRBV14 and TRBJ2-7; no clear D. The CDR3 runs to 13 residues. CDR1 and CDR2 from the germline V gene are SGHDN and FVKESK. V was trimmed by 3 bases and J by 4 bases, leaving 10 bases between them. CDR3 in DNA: TGTGCCAGCAGCCAGGGGTGGGCTTACGAGCAGTACTTC. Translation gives CASSQGWAYEQYF. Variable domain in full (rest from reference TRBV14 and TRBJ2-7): EAGVTQFPSHSVIEKGQTVTLRCDPISGHDNLYWYRRVMGKEIKFLLHFVKESKQDESGMPNNRFLAERTGGTYSTLKVQPAELEDSGVYFCASSQGWAYEQYFGPGTRLTVT.

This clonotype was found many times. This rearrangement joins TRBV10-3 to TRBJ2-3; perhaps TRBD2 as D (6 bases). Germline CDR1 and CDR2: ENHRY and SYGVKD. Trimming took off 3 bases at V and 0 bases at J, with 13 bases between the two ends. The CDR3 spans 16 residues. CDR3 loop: CAISDPRDLSTDTQYF. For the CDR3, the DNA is TGTGCCATCAGTGACCCCCGGGACTTAAGCACAGATACGCAGTATTTT.

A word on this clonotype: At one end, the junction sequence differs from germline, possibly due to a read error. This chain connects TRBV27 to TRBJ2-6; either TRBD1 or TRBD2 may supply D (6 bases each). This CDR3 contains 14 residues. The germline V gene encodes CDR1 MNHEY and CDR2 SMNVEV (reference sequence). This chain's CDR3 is CASSQGSGANVLPF. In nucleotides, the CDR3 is TGTGCCAGCAGTCAGGGGTCGGGGGCCAACGTCCTGCCTTTC.

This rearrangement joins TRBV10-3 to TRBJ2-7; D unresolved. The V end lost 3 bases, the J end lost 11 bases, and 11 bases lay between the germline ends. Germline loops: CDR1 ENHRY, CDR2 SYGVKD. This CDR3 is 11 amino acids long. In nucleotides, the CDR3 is TGTGCCATCAGTGAATCTCTGGAGAAGTACTTC. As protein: CAISESLEKYF.

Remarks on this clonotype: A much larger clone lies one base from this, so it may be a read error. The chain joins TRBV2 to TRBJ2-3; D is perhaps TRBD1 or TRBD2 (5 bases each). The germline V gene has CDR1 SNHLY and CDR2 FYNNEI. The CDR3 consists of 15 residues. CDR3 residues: CVSGRLTVSTDTQYF. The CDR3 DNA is TGTGTCAGCGGAAGATTGACAGTTAGCACAGATACGCAGTATTTT.

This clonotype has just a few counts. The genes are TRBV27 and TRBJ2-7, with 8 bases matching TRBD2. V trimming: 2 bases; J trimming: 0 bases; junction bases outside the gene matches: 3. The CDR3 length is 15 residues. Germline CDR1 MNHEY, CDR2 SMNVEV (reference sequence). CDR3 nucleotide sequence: TGTGCCAGCAGTTTAGCGGGGGGCCCCTCCTACGAGCAGTACTTC. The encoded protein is CASSLAGGPSYEQYF.

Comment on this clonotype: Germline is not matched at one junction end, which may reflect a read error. The CDR3 sequence is CASSLAPGTGLNERYF. DNA for the CDR3: TGTGCCAGCAGCTTAGCTCCCGGGACAGGGCTAAACGAGCGGTACTTC. The chain uses TRBV7-6 and TRBJ2-7; 9 bases align to TRBD1. The CDR3 runs to 16 residues. The germline V gene has CDR1 SGHVS and CDR2 FNYEAQ.

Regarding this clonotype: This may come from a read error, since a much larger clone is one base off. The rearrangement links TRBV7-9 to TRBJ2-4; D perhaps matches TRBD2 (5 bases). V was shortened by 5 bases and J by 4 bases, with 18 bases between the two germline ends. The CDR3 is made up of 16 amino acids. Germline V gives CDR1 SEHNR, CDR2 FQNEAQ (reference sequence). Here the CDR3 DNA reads TGTGCCAGCAGCCAAGGGAAGACGGACTTAAAAAACATTCAGTACTTC. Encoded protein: CASSQGKTDLKNIQYF.

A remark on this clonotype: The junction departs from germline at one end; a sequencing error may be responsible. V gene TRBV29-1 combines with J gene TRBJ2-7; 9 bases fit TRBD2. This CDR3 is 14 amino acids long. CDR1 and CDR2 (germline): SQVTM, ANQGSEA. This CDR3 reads CSVAGSSGDYEPYF. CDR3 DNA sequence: TGCAGCGTTGCAGGGTCTAGCGGGGACTACGAGCCGTACTTC.

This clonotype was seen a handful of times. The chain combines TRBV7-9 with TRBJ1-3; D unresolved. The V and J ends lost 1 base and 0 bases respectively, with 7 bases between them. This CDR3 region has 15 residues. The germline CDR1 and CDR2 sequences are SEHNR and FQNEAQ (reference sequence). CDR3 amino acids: CASSLGPTSGNTIYF. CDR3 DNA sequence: TGTGCCAGCAGCTTAGGCCCGACCTCTGGAAACACCATATATTTT.

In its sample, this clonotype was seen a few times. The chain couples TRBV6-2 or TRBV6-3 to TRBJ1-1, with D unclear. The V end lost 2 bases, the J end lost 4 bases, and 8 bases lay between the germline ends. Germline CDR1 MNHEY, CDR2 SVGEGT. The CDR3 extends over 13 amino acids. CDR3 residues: CASSYGVVTEAFF. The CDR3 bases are TGTGCCAGCAGTTACGGGGTGGTCACTGAAGCTTTCTTT.

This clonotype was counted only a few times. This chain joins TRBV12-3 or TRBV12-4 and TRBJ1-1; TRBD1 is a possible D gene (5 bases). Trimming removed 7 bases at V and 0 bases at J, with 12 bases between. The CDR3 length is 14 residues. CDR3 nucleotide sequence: TGTGCCAGCATCCTTGAGGGGCTGAACACTGAAGCTTTCTTT. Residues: CASILEGLNTEAFF.

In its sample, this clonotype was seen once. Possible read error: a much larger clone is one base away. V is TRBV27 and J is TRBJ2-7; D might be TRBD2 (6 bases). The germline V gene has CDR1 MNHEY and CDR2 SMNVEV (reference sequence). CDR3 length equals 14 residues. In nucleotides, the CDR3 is TGTGCCAGCATTTTATCGGGGGATGCCTACGAGCAGTACTTC. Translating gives CASILSGDAYEQYF.

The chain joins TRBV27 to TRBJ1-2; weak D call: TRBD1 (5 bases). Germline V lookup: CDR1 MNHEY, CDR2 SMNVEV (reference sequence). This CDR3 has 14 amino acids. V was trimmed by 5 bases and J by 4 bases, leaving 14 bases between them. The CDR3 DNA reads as TGTGCCAGCAGTACGAGGGGCGCATTCTATGGCTACACCTTC. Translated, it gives CASSTRGAFYGYTF.